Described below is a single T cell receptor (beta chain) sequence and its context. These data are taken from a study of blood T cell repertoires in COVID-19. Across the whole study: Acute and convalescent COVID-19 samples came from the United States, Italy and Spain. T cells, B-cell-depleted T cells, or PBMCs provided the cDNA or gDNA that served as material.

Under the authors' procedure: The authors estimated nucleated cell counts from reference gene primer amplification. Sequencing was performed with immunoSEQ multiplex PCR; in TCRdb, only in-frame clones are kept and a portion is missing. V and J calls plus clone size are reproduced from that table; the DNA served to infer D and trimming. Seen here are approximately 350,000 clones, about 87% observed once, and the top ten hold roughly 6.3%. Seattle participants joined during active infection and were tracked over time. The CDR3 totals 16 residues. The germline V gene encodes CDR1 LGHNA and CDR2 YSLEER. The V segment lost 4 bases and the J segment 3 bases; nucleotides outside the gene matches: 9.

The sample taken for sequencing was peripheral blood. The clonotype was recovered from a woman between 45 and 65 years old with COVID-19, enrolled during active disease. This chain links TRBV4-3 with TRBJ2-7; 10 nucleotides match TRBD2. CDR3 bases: TGCGCCAGCAGCCTAGGAATGACTAGCGGGTTCTACGAGCAGTACTTC. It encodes CASSLGMTSGFYEQYF.